This T cell receptor beta chain was documented in a study of shared clonotypes between healthy human individuals (dated by TCRdb to 2020 to 2021). About the full investigation: The cohort comprised a couple of women and a few men aged 18 to 49 years. To estimate repertoire size and how much clonotype sharing occurs between individuals, the study deeply sequenced the blood TCR repertoires of five healthy adults. Different laboratories and diverse techniques were used to prepare libraries and sequence TCR repertoires, to increase sequencing depth and limit assay-specific biases. For each donor, CD4 naive and CD4 memory were each run on three plates, CD8 naive on two plates, and CD8 memory on one plate. Each donor's leukapheresis produced roughly between roughly 0.85 and 9 billion PBMCs.

Donors were healthy HIV-negative adults with no recently reported acute infections or vaccinations. Every donor was a Caucasian adult living in Nashville, Tennessee, USA. The CD8 memory samples were a combination of magnetically selected CD45RO+ cells and CCR7-negative CD45RA+ effector memory (TemRA) cells. Blood was obtained by leukapheresis, after which PBMCs were separated by Ficoll-Histopaque density gradient centrifugation and cryopreserved in liquid nitrogen vapor phase. Analytical flow cytometry was used to check the purity and quantity of each magnetically sorted T cell population. Genomic DNA was isolated from each sorted fraction and quantified by UV absorbance on a Nanodrop 2000c. Findings and caveats that apply to the study as a whole: Naive subsets generally had larger estimated clonotype richness than memory subsets did. The genetic and exposure-history diversity represented was limited by the small number of donors. Compared with non-shared clonotypes, clonotypes shared by all four sorted-subset donors had higher generation probabilities. Sharing across four donors was observed for 5% to 6.5% of naive CD4, around 3.5% of naive CD8, 2% to 2.5% of memory CD4, and about 0.38% of memory CD8 clonotypes. Even with the large sequencing depth, rarefaction of the sorted-subset datasets indicated that sequencing was incomplete. Only blood was sampled, and tissue TCR repertoires likely differ from those in blood. Pairwise subsampling indicated that sequencing depth was expected to affect the degree of clonotype sharing among donors.

V is pared back by 4 bases and J by 0 bases, with 19 bases lying between the germline termini. CDR3 length: 17 amino acids, cysteine to phenylalanine. Left in the record is the CDR3 DNA by itself, 51 bases read in frame from the first base. CDR1 and CDR2, looked up from the germline V gene (reference sequence), are MNHEY and SMNVEV. For this clone: No antigen is known for it. The record has no base qualities; no much larger clone is one base away.

Using the deep immunoSEQ assay, multiplex PCR amplified TCR CDR3 regions from genomic DNA. Extracted genomic DNA from each cell subset was distributed evenly across all wells of several immunoSEQ 96-well plates, and each plate was treated as a replicate. For sorted subsets, roughly 0.2 ug genomic DNA, equal to 25,000 to 35,000 T cell genomes, was loaded into each replicate PCR. The purified libraries were quantified using a Qubit 3.0 fluorometer, sized with a Bioanalyzer 2100, and then quantified again using the KAPA Library Quantification kit. Every immunoSEQ 96-well plate was sequenced on a dedicated single-read 150-cycle Illumina NextSeq 550 flow cell. The original pipeline was this. The immunoSEQ output contained only junctional sequences without quality scores, so filtering could not match that applied to full-length reads. Sequences were annotated with PyIR, a Python wrapper for IgBLAST v1.9, using IMGT germline references to assign V/J genes and CDR3. Reads with weak V/J assignments (E-value above 1e-6), missing CDR3, stop codons, out-of-frame junctions, or ambiguous translated residues were removed. V3J clonotypes were defined as sequences sharing the same inferred V gene, J gene, and CDR3 amino acid sequence. The percentage overlap between two repertoires was calculated by dividing the number of shared unique clonotypes by the size of the smaller repertoire. RTK rarefaction, the Chao1 estimator, and Recon v2.1 estimates of unobserved clonotypes were used to assess repertoire richness. Generation probabilities were computed with OLGA for all TCRbeta clonotypes obtained by the gDNA method from four donors. This is the immuneACCESS table as TCRdb keeps it, with only in-frame sequences that have V and J called. A part of the clones is gone; compared with another copy, unresolved V genes explain less than half, and the rest is unexplained. That table gives V, J and clone size, and the DNA gave D and trimming. The sample includes around 690,000 clones, with about 90% observed a single time. Less than 40% of the sample is taken by the ten largest.

Sequenced input: memory CD8+ T cells from PBMCs. The cell subset or site label corresponds to: CD45RO+ cells pooled with CCR7-negative TemRA cells. The receptor was isolated from a man between 18 and 35 years old in good health. Some clones in this sample may be carry-over from other donors' samples. The chain was built from TRBV27 and TRBJ2-7; the D gene could be either TRBD1 or TRBD2, each agreeing at 6 bases. In nucleotides, the sequence is TGTGCCAGCAGTTCGCACAGGGTAGGAGGGCACTCCTACGAGCAGTACTTC. It translates to CASSSHRVGGHSYEQYF.